The 21 T cell receptor beta chains below were found in one sample sequenced in a study of neoadjuvant anti-PD-1 for oral cavity cancer. The table came from immunoSEQ multiplex PCR; TCRdb's copy has only in-frame clones and leaves some out. The sample has about 72,000 clones; around 88% are singletons. The sample was PBMCs, taken before nivolumab (anti-PD-1) treatment. Source of these receptors: a person aged 35-79 years with oral cavity squamous cell carcinoma.

This clone came up once. V is TRBV7-9 and J is TRBJ1-2, with no clear D. The CDR3 length is 13 residues. The ends were cut back, 0 bases at V and 4 bases at J, with 6 bases in the middle. The V gene's germline CDR1 is SEHNR and CDR2 FQNEAQ (reference sequence). CDR3 sequence: CASSLATSYGYTF. CDR3 nucleotides: TGTGCCAGCAGCTTAGCAACAAGCTATGGCTACACCTTC. The full variable domain, completed using reference TRBV7-9 and TRBJ1-2, is DTGVSQNPRHKITKRGQNVTFRCDPISEHNRLYWYRQTLGQGPEFLTYFQNEAQLEKSRLLSDRFSAERPKGSFSTLEIQRTEQGDSAMYLCASSLATSYGYTFGSGTRLTVV.

The J gene is TRBJ2-1, the V gene TRBV5-4; no clear D. The CDR3 is 11 residues long. Germline V gives CDR1 SGHNT, CDR2 YYREEE (reference sequence). Deletions cut 2 bases from V and 6 bases from J, with 3 bases between. The CDR3 DNA sequence: TGTGCCAGCAGCTTCGCCAATGAGCAGTTCTTC. Protein sequence: CASSFANEQFF.

This chain connects TRBV11-2 to TRBJ2-3; D may correspond to TRBD1 or TRBD2 (5 bases each). Germline V gene lookup returns CDR1 SGHAT and CDR2 FQNNGV. This CDR3 has 14 amino acids. V was shortened by 4 bases and J by 2 bases, with 10 bases between the two germline ends. The CDR3 bases are TGTGCCAGCAGCTCAGGGACCTTCACAGATACGCAGTATTTT. This encodes CASSSGTFTDTQYF.

The genes are TRBV6-5 and TRBJ2-7, with D uncertain. With 0 bases removed from V and 0 bases from J, the gap between germline ends came to 3 bases. Looked up from germline, CDR1 is MNHEY and CDR2 is SVGAGI. The length of the CDR3 is 13 residues. CDR3 DNA: TGTGCCAGCAGTTACTCAGCCTCCTACGAGCAGTACTTC. Translation gives CASSYSASYEQYF.

This clone appeared once. The V call is TRBV5-5, the J call TRBJ1-5; D unresolved. The V and J ends lost 4 bases and 1 base respectively, with 9 bases between them. Germline-derived CDR1 and CDR2 are SGHKS and YYEKEE (reference sequence). This CDR3 has 14 amino acids. CDR3 loop: CASSPRASNQPQHF. The CDR3 DNA follows: TGTGCCAGCAGCCCTCGGGCCAGCAATCAGCCCCAGCATTTT. Supplemented by reference TRBV5-5 and TRBJ1-5, the full variable domain reads DAGVTQSPTHLIKTRGQQVTLRCSPISGHKSVSWYQQVLGQGPQFIFQYYEKEERGRGNFPDRFSARQFPNYSSELNVNALLLGDSALYLCASSPRASNQPQHFGDGTRLSIL.

The chain joins TRBV2 to TRBJ1-3, with a weak D call TRBD1 (5 bases). The V and J ends lost 6 bases and 7 bases respectively, with 13 bases between them. There are 13 residues in the CDR3. Germline V gene data show CDR1 as SNHLY and CDR2 as FYNNEI. As DNA, the CDR3 is TGTGCCAGCAGAGAGGGGCGGGGGAACACCATATATTTT. Protein product: CASREGRGNTIYF.

V gene TRBV6-1 combines with J gene TRBJ1-1; no clear D gene. Between the trimmed V and J ends, which lost 7 bases and 1 base, there was a span of 16 bases. Germline CDR1 MNHNS, CDR2 SASEGT. The CDR3 length is 15 residues. Written as DNA, the CDR3 is TGTGCCAGCACCCGATCGGGAACAGCGAACACTGAAGCTTTCTTT. Translation: CASTRSGTANTEAFF.

V usage is TRBV5-1 and J usage is TRBJ1-2; D gene ambiguous. The V gene lost 2 bases and the J gene lost 6 bases, with 14 bases spanning the gap. CDR1 is SGHRS, CDR2 YFSETQ, per germline. CDR3 length: 14 amino acids. CDR3 loop: CASSFVEGTDGYTF. The DNA for the CDR3 is TGCGCCAGCAGCTTCGTCGAGGGAACGGATGGCTACACCTTC.

This clone was recorded a few times. The rearrangement links TRBV6-1 to TRBJ1-2; D may be TRBD1 (5 bases). V dropped 5 bases and J dropped 4 bases, with 11 bases sitting between them. Looked up from germline, CDR1 is MNHNS and CDR2 is SASEGT. The CDR3 consists of 13 residues. The CDR3 reads CASSLDKFYGYTF. The CDR3 DNA reads as TGTGCCAGCAGTCTGGACAAGTTCTATGGCTACACCTTC.

The chain recombines TRBV6-6 with TRBJ2-5; D might be TRBD2 (6 bases). Per the germline V gene, CDR1 is MNHNY and CDR2 is SVGAGI (reference sequence). The CDR3 has 11 amino acids. Trimming left V 6 bases short and J 5 bases short, with 7 bases between. Here the CDR3 DNA reads TGTGCCAGCAGAGGAGGGGAGACCCAGTACTTC. This codes for CASRGGETQYF.

In DNA form, the CDR3 reads TGTGCCAGCAGTTCGGGACCCCCTGCGGGAAACATTCAGTACTTC. Translating gives CASSSGPPAGNIQYF. V and J are TRBV27 and TRBJ2-4; D possibly matches TRBD1 or TRBD2 (5 bases each). V lost 4 bases, J lost 6 bases, and 16 bases lay in between. Germline V gene data show CDR1 as MNHEY and CDR2 as SMNVEV (reference sequence). The CDR3 length is 15 residues.

CDR3 loop: CASSDTVGLRAGELFF. The CDR3 region has the DNA TGTGCCAGCAGTGACACCGTGGGGTTGAGGGCCGGGGAGCTGTTTTTT. This chain connects TRBV2 to TRBJ2-2, with D possibly being TRBD2 (5 bases). Per germline, CDR1 SNHLY and CDR2 FYNNEI. Trimming removed 3 bases from V and 6 bases from J, with 17 bases in between. The CDR3 runs 16 residues.

The chain couples TRBV5-4 to TRBJ2-7, with D perhaps matching TRBD1 (6 bases). CDR3 length equals 14 residues. The V gene lost 4 bases and the J gene lost 4 bases, with 15 bases spanning the gap. CDR1 is SGHNT and CDR2 is YYREEE in the germline V gene (reference sequence). The CDR3 is CASSRDIGRYEQYF. DNA for the CDR3: TGTGCCAGCAGCAGGGACATCGGGCGATACGAGCAGTACTTC.

J is TRBJ1-1 and V is TRBV5-6, with 8 bases fitting TRBD1. V dropped 4 bases and J dropped 4; count of bases not matched to a gene: 9. From germline, CDR1 is SGHDT and CDR2 YYEEEE. The CDR3 extends over 15 amino acids. The CDR3 protein is CASSPTGGWRTEAFF. CDR3 nucleotide sequence: TGTGCCAGCAGCCCTACAGGGGGTTGGCGCACTGAAGCTTTCTTT.

The count of this clone is one. For the CDR3, the DNA is TGCGCCAGCAGCTTGGGCGGGGGAAACACAGATACGCAGTATTTT. Protein sequence: CASSLGGGNTDTQYF. The chain joins TRBV5-1 to TRBJ2-3, with TRBD2 matching over 7 bases. The CDR3 is 15 residues long. Germline CDR1 SGHRS, CDR2 YFSETQ. The J segment lost 2 bases and the V segment lost 0 bases, leaving 3 bases of the junction unmatched.

This chain joins TRBV5-4 and TRBJ2-7; perhaps TRBD2 as D (6 bases). Germline loops: CDR1 SGHNT, CDR2 YYREEE (reference sequence). Trimming removed 7 bases from V and 0 bases from J, with 14 bases in between. CDR3 length: 14 amino acids. CDR3 residues: CASSAGLLSYEQYF. The CDR3 DNA reads TGTGCCAGCTCCGCGGGACTCCTCTCCTACGAGCAGTACTTC.

The CDR3 reads CASSPGGQVITEAFF. The CDR3 nucleotides read TGTGCCAGCAGCCCGGGAGGGCAGGTTATCACTGAAGCTTTCTTT. The chain employs TRBV21-1 and TRBJ1-1. TRBV21-1 is annotated as a pseudogene. The CDR3 loop spans 15 amino acids.

V usage is TRBV10-3 and J usage is TRBJ1-6; weak D call: TRBD1 (6 bases). The CDR3 is 14 amino acids. V was shortened by 6 bases and J by 4 bases, with 10 bases between the two germline ends. The germline gives CDR1 ENHRY, CDR2 SYGVKD. The CDR3 DNA sequence: TGTGCCATCAGGCCGACAGGATATAATTCACCCCTCCACTTT. This encodes CAIRPTGYNSPLHF.

J is TRBJ1-3 and V is TRBV6-5, with 7 bases that match TRBD1. The trim removed 7 bases at V and 4 bases at J, leaving 10 bases unmatched. CDR3 length equals 15 residues. Germline assignment: CDR1 MNHEY and CDR2 SVGAGI. This CDR3 is CASKGGRSGGNTIYF. In nucleotides, the CDR3 is TGTGCCAGCAAAGGGGGCCGGTCGGGAGGAAACACCATATATTTT.

In its sample, this clone was seen a few times. This sequence joins TRBV5-1 and TRBJ1-3; 7 bases fit TRBD1. This CDR3 has 17 amino acids. Germline CDR1 SGHRS, CDR2 YFSETQ. With 4 bases clipped from V and 1 base from J, the junction kept 11 bases outside the gene matches. CDR3 in DNA: TGCGCCAGCAGCCTAGGGGGCGCGATGTTATCTGGAAACACCATATATTTT. The encoded protein is CASSLGGAMLSGNTIYF.

The rearrangement links TRBV4-2 to TRBJ2-4; 9 nucleotides match TRBD2. The trim removed 4 bases at V and 0 bases at J, leaving 4 bases unmatched. The CDR3 totals 16 residues. Germline V gene lookup returns CDR1 LGHNA and CDR2 YNFKEQ. CDR3 DNA: TGTGCCAGCAGCCCACTAGCGGGCTTAGCCAAAAACATTCAGTACTTC. Translated: CASSPLAGLAKNIQYF.